The clone carrying this TCR beta chain came up a few times. No antigen is known for it. The data were taken from a study of T-cell memory formation after mild COVID-19. Researchers used 5'RACE with constant-segment primers to make TCR alpha and TCR beta cDNA libraries that carry sample barcodes and UMIs. TCRdb redid the calling of the 5' RACE reads with MiXCR, one entry per CDR3 protein. The table has hundreds of thousands of distinct CDR3 sequences, approximately 15% seen once. Study findings and constraints: Memory from before infection featured some responding clones, which suggests cross-reactive memory joined. The second-wave clones peaking on day 37 were not confirmed as SARS-CoV-2-specific.

The V gene's germline CDR1 is MNHEY and CDR2 SVGEGT. CDR3 size: 15 residues. The V gene lost 2 bases and the J gene lost 2 bases, with 10 bases spanning the gap. This clonotype was sampled from an adult woman who had mild COVID-19 (a few samples of this study predate the infection). Cell type and time point are not known. V gene TRBV6-2 or TRBV6-3 combines with J gene TRBJ2-1, with a weak D call TRBD2 (6 bases). The sequencing input was PBMCs or a T cell subset sorted from them (not recorded which). In DNA form, the CDR3 reads TGTGCCAGCAGTTACCTAGCGCCAACCTACAATGAGCAGTTCTTC. Amino acid sequence: CASSYLAPTYNEQFF.